This TCR beta chain comes out of a study of T cells in Graves' hyperthyroidism and ophthalmopathy. Diagnosing involved the use of clinical symptoms, serum thyroxine and TRAb, thyroid ultrasound and orbital computed tomography. This clonotype has a count of ten or more. Its cognate antigen is unknown. The V gene's germline CDR1 is DFQATT and CDR2 SNEGSKA (reference sequence). This CDR3 region has 14 residues. After removal of 7 bases from V and 0 bases from J, the junction contained 6 bases not matched to a gene. Study results and limitations: Separation of ophthalmopathy from stable hyperthyroidism was achieved by a 13 V-J model. The model made its ophthalmopathy prediction, and onset followed a median approximately 6.5 months later.

There were TCR beta CDR3 regions amplified from RNA transcripts. An initial round of RT-PCR targeting the TCR CDR3 relied on the HTBI primer set. TCRdb recomputed calls from the multiplex PCR reads with MiXCR, one row per CDR3 protein. The sample has some 300,000 distinct CDR3 sequences; roughly 19% are singletons. What was sequenced was blood. The J gene is TRBJ2-7, the V gene TRBV20-1; TRBD2 matches at 10 bases. The sequence came from a man aged 50 to 59 with Graves' ophthalmopathy. CDR3 protein: CSVSSGRASYEQYF. The CDR3 nucleotides are TGCAGTGTCTCCAGCGGGAGGGCCTCCTACGAGCAGTACTTC.